The sequence of this T cell receptor beta chain was determined in a study of Ad26.COV2.S vaccination and SARS-CoV-2 variants. The study, taken as a whole, reports: People who got the vaccine or the placebo had similar non-spike TCR breadth. There was a possibility that the TCR breadth and depth analyses underestimated total T cell responses.

Profiled with immunoSEQ multiplex PCR; TCRdb holds only in-frame clones, not every one. Here the sample spans 350,000 to 500,000 clones, 75% to 95% being singletons. Per the germline V gene, CDR1 is LGHDT and CDR2 is YNNKEL (reference sequence). V was pared by 0 bases and J by 8 bases, with 11 bases between. The CDR3 extends over 13 amino acids. For this clone: Its antigen is currently unknown.

Treatment reported: some 19 received Ad26.COV2.S at low or high dose, single or two shots; 5 received placebo; per-sample allocation not given. Sampling took place 63 days after the first vaccine or placebo injection. The donor was a Boston adult aged 18-55 years. The shot given was an Ad26 vector that makes Wuhan-strain SARS-CoV-2 spike. The source of this sequence is a person aged 18-60 years who received the Ad26.COV2.S COVID-19 vaccine or a placebo. This chain links TRBV3-1 (or the pseudogene TRBV3-2) with TRBJ2-7; D gene uncertain. The sequencing here drew on peripheral blood, taken in a trial of Ad26.COV2.S vaccine versus placebo. CDR3 DNA: TGTGCCAGCAGCCAAGATTCCGCGGCCCAGCAGTACTTC. Its translation: CASSQDSAAQQYF.